The entry below gives a single TCR beta chain sequence along with its context. Recruits, aged 18 to 89 years, lived in 24 US areas. Exposed volunteers were people who met a COVID-19 case within 2 weeks before study entry. Sequencing used immunoSEQ multiplex PCR; TCRdb keeps in-frame clones, though not all of them. The sample comprises roughly 430,000 clones, around nine tenths of which are singletons, and 1.4% rests with the top ten. The sample is drawn from a study of blood T cell repertoires in COVID-19. Background on the study: T cells, B-cell-depleted T cells, or PBMCs supplied cDNA or gDNA.

CDR1 SEHNR and CDR2 FQNEAQ come from the germline V gene (reference sequence). Trimming removed 4 bases at V and 0 bases at J, with 12 bases between. The CDR3 has 15 residues. This clonotype was sampled from a woman aged 18 to 35 who had been exposed to COVID-19. The chain carries TRBV7-9 and TRBJ1-2; D perhaps matches TRBD1 (5 bases). The specimen was PBMCs or T cells enriched from blood (not recorded which). In DNA form, the CDR3 reads TGTGCCAGCAGCTCAGGGAATAGGGCTAACTATGGCTACACCTTC. Residues: CASSSGNRANYGYTF.